These 19 T cell receptor beta chains came from one sample sequenced in a study of cytomegalovirus exposure and HLA in healthy donors. A multiplex PCR was run with 60 Vbeta primers and 13 Jbeta primers. Repertoires were generated with immunoSEQ multiplex PCR, while TCRdb's copy carries only in-frame clones and drops some. The sample shows 55,000 to 80,000 clones, 70% to 85% of them seen only once. Sequencing was carried out using PBMCs. Every receptor here comes from a man in his 60s in good health and CMV-seropositive.

The rearrangement joins TRBV5-1 to TRBJ1-1; 9 nucleotides line up with TRBD1. With V trimmed by 4 bases and J by 4 bases, 11 bases remained unmatched. CDR3 length equals 16 residues. Germline V gene sequence: CDR1 SGHRS, CDR2 YFSETQ. CDR3 sequence reads: CASSRPQGASGTEAFF. The CDR3 region has the DNA TGCGCCAGCAGCAGACCACAGGGGGCTAGTGGCACTGAAGCTTTCTTT.

The sample holds one count of this clone. The V and J genes are TRBV11-2 and TRBJ2-7; D is perhaps TRBD1 (6 bases). The CDR3 loop spans 14 amino acids. CDR1 is SGHAT, CDR2 FQNNGV, per germline. V dropped 5 bases and J dropped 1 base, with 12 bases sitting between them. The chain's CDR3 is CASSPWTESYEQYF. Written as DNA, the CDR3 is TGTGCCAGCAGCCCGTGGACAGAATCCTACGAGCAGTACTTC.

V and J are TRBV29-1 and TRBJ1-2; D call uncertain. The germline CDR1 and CDR2 sequences are SQVTM and ANQGSEA. V was clipped by 0 bases and J by 7 bases, with 6 bases between them. The CDR3 has 11 residues. Here the CDR3 reads CSVEDPGGYTF. CDR3 coding DNA: TGCAGCGTTGAAGATCCGGGTGGCTACACCTTC. Using reference TRBV29-1 and TRBJ1-2 for the parts outside the CDR3, the full variable domain is SAVISQKPSRDICQRGTSLTIQCQVDSQVTMMFWYRQQPGQSLTLIATANQGSEATYESGFVIDKFPISRPNLTFSTLTVSNMSPEDSSIYLCSVEDPGGYTFGSGTRLTVV.

The chain employs TRBV11-3 and TRBJ2-3; 8 bases are a match to TRBD1. CDR3 length equals 15 residues. Losses at the gene ends were 5 bases for V and 2 bases for J; bases not matched to a gene: 6. The germline CDR1 and CDR2 sequences are SGHNT and YENEEA. The CDR3 DNA reads TGTGCCAGCAGCCCCTGGACAGGGTTCACAGATACGCAGTATTTT. This sequence encodes CASSPWTGFTDTQYF.

V and J are TRBV4-2 and TRBJ2-5, with 8 bases that match TRBD1. Germline V lookup: CDR1 LGHNA, CDR2 YNFKEQ. The length of the CDR3 is 18 residues. Trimming took 0 bases from V and 4 from J; bases not matched to a gene: 13. CDR3 loop: CASSQDLLGGQGVETQYF. CDR3 DNA sequence: TGTGCCAGCAGCCAAGATCTTCTTGGCGGACAGGGAGTAGAGACCCAGTACTTC.

V and J are TRBV21-1 and TRBJ1-5; TRBD1, the table's D call, lacks a check against the DNA. TRBV21-1 counts as a pseudogene. The CDR3 has 15 amino acids. CDR3 sequence reads: CASNPGQDSNQPQHF. Written as DNA, the CDR3 is TGTGCCAGTAATCCGGGACAAGATAGCAATCAGCCCCAGCATTTT.

This clone is a singleton in its sample. The chain recombines TRBV7-2 with TRBJ2-3; D is perhaps TRBD2 (6 bases). The germline V and J ends were trimmed by 2 bases and 0 bases, with 9 bases remaining between them. This CDR3 is 15 amino acids long. Germline CDR1 is SGHTA and CDR2 is FQGNSA. CDR3 in DNA: TGTGCCAGCAGCTTATTCGGGACTAGCACAGATACGCAGTATTTT. Its protein product is CASSLFGTSTDTQYF.

The chain carries TRBV5-1 and TRBJ1-5; D call uncertain. This CDR3 spans 16 amino acids. Germline V gives CDR1 SGHRS, CDR2 YFSETQ. V was cut by 0 bases and J by 3 bases, with 13 bases left in between. This CDR3 reads CASSLGAASINQPQHF. In DNA, the CDR3 is TGCGCCAGCAGCTTGGGGGCAGCTTCTATCAATCAGCCCCAGCATTTT.

This rearrangement joins TRBV5-6 to TRBJ1-2; no definite D call. The CDR3 is 13 residues long. Germline values: CDR1 SGHDT, CDR2 YYEEEE. With 1 base removed from V and 5 bases from J, the gap between germline ends came to 9 bases. This chain's CDR3 is CASSLPGGYGYTF. The CDR3 DNA is TGTGCCAGCAGCTTGCCCGGAGGTTATGGCTACACCTTC.

The V call is TRBV11-3, the J call TRBJ2-5; 8 bases fit TRBD2. The CDR3 is 13 residues long. With 5 bases clipped from V and 5 bases from J, the junction kept 4 bases outside the gene matches. Germline CDR1 reads SGHNT; CDR2 reads YENEEA. The chain's CDR3 is CASSPRGGETQYF. CDR3 DNA sequence: TGTGCCAGCAGCCCCCGGGGGGGGGAGACCCAGTACTTC. Variable domain in full (rest from reference TRBV11-3 and TRBJ2-5): EAGVVQSPRYKIIEKKQPVAFWCNPISGHNTLYWYLQNLGQGPELLIRYENEEAVDDSQLPKDRFSAERLKGVDSTLKIQPAELGDSAVYLCASSPRGGETQYFGPGTRLLVL.

The chain uses TRBV7-9 and TRBJ2-5; TRBD2 might be the D (5 bases). Germline values: CDR1 SEHNR, CDR2 FQNEAQ (reference sequence). The CDR3 length is 13 residues. Trimming removed 1 base at V and 5 bases at J, with 8 bases between. The CDR3 sequence is CASSLVGAETQYF. The DNA for the CDR3 is TGTGCCAGCAGCTTAGTGGGAGCGGAGACCCAGTACTTC.

The chain combines TRBV18 with TRBJ1-1; D is unresolved. Germline CDR1 KGHSH, CDR2 LQKENI. This CDR3 has 15 amino acids. Trimming took off 2 bases at V and 3 bases at J, with 13 bases between the two ends. CDR3 residues: CASSPERLRYTEAFF. The DNA of the CDR3 is TGTGCCAGCTCACCAGAACGACTGCGGTACACTGAAGCTTTCTTT.

V gene TRBV11-2 combines with J gene TRBJ2-5; 7 bases match TRBD1. The CDR3 spans 15 residues. Germline V lookup: CDR1 SGHAT, CDR2 FQNNGV. Trimming cost V 5 bases and J 5 bases; bases outside gene matches: 11. CDR3 amino acids: CASSVRTGLGETQYF. Written as DNA, the CDR3 is TGTGCCAGCAGCGTCAGGACAGGACTGGGGGAGACCCAGTACTTC.

This clone has just one count. The gene calls are TRBV6-1 and TRBJ2-7; TRBD2 agrees at 11 bases. The CDR3 consists of 14 residues. Trimming removed 5 bases from V and 5 bases from J; junction bases left unmatched: 5. The germline V gene encodes CDR1 MNHNS and CDR2 SASEGT. The CDR3 bases are TGTGCCAGCAGTCTTAGCGGGAGGGATGACGAGCAGTACTTC. Translating it yields CASSLSGRDDEQYF.

The gene calls are TRBV21-1 and TRBJ1-5; the D call TRBD1 from the table was never checked on the DNA. TRBV21-1 is a documented pseudogene. The CDR3 spans 18 residues. The CDR3 DNA is TGTGCCAGCAGGTCGCCGGACAGGGCCCCATATAGCAATCAGCCCCAGCATTTT. This gives the protein CASRSPDRAPYSNQPQHF.

Concerning this clone itself: The junction does not match germline at one end; this may be a read error. The V call is TRBV11-2, the J call TRBJ1-5, with TRBD1 matching over 9 bases. The CDR3 has 20 residues. Germline-derived CDR1 and CDR2 are SGHAT and FQNNGV. The DNA of the CDR3 is TGTGCCAGCAGCCTAGAGATGGGGACAGGGCTATGGTATGACAATCAGCCCCAGCATTTT. Its translation: CASSLEMGTGLWYDNQPQHF.

The chain joins TRBV5-1 to TRBJ1-6; D is unresolved. Deletions cut 0 bases from V and 9 bases from J, with 7 bases between. CDR1 SGHRS and CDR2 YFSETQ come from the germline V gene. The CDR3 covers 13 residues. CDR3 loop: CASSLGFLSPLHF. CDR3 bases: TGCGCCAGCAGCTTGGGTTTCCTTTCACCCCTCCACTTT. Complete variable domain (other parts from reference TRBV5-1 and TRBJ1-6): KAGVTQTPRYLIKTRGQQVTLSCSPISGHRSVSWYQQTPGQGLQFLFEYFSETQRNKGNFPGRFSGRQFSNSRSEMNVSTLELGDSALYLCASSLGFLSPLHFGNGTRLTVT.

The chain joins TRBV4-1 to TRBJ1-1; tentative D call: TRBD1 (6 bases). In germline, CDR1 is MGHRA, CDR2 YSYEKL. The CDR3 extends over 13 amino acids. V lost 1 base, J lost 11 bases, and 14 bases lay in between. In DNA form, the CDR3 reads TGCGCCAGCAGCCAAGTTACAGGGATCTTGGCTTTCTTT. It encodes CASSQVTGILAFF.

This sequence joins TRBV5-1 and TRBJ2-5; 8 bases align to TRBD1. Trimming removed 5 bases from V and 5 bases from J; junction bases left unmatched: 8. Per the germline V gene, CDR1 is SGHRS and CDR2 is YFSETQ. The CDR3 contains 14 residues. The CDR3 region is CASRLTGGQETQYF. The CDR3 coding sequence is TGCGCCAGCAGACTCACAGGGGGGCAGGAGACCCAGTACTTC.